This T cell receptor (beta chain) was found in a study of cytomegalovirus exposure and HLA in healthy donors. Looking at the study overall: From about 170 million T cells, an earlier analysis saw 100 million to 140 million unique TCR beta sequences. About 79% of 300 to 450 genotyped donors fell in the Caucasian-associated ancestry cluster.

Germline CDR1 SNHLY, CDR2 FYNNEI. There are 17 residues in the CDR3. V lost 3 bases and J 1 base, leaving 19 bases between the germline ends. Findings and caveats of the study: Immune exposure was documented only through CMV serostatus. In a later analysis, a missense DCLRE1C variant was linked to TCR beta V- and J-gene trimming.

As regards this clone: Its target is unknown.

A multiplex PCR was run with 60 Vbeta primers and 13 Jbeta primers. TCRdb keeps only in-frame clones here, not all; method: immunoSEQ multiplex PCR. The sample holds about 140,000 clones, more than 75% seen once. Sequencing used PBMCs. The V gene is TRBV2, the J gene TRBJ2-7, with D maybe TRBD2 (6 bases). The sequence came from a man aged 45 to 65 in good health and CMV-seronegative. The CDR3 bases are TGTGCCAGCAGTGATCGGATGACCGGGACTGGATCCTACGAGCAGTACTTC. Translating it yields CASSDRMTGTGSYEQYF.